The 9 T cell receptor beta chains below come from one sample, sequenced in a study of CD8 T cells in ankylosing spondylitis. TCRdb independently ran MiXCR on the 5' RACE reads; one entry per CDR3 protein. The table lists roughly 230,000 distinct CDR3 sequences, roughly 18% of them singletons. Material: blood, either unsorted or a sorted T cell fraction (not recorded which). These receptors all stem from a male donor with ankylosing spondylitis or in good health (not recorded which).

The CDR3 nucleotides read TGCAGTGCTAGCACTAGCGGGAGTCAGGGGAACATTCAGTACTTC. Translating gives CSASTSGSQGNIQYF. The chain couples TRBV20-1 to TRBJ2-4; TRBD2 aligns across 11 bases. CDR1 and CDR2 from the germline V gene are DFQATT and SNEGSKA (reference sequence). The J segment lost 7 bases and the V segment lost 3 bases, leaving 8 bases of the junction unmatched. CDR3 length: 15 amino acids.

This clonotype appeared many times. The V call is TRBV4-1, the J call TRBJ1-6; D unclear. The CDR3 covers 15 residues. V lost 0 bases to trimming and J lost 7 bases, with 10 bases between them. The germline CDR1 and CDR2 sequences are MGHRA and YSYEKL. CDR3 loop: CASSQEGGSNSPLHF. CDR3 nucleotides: TGCGCCAGCAGCCAAGAGGGTGGGTCCAATTCACCCCTCCACTTT.

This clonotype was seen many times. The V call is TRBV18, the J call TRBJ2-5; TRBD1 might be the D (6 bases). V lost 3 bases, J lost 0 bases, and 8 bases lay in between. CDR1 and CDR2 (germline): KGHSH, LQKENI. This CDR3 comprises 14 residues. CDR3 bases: TGTGCCAGCTCACCGTGGACAGACCAAGAGACCCAGTACTTC. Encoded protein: CASSPWTDQETQYF.

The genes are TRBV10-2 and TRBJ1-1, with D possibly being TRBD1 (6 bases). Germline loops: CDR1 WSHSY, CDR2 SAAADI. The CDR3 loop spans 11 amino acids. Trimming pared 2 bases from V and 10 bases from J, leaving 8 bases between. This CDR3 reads CASSELRGAFF. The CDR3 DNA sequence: TGCGCCAGCAGTGAGCTCAGGGGAGCTTTCTTT.

For the CDR3, the DNA is TGTGCCAGCAGCGGGTTGGGACTAGCGGGAGGAGAGACCCAGTACTTC. Protein sequence: CASSGLGLAGGETQYF. The chain joins TRBV9 to TRBJ2-5, with 15 bases that match TRBD2. Germline V gives CDR1 SGDLS, CDR2 YYNGEE. The trim removed 3 bases at V and 4 bases at J, leaving 4 bases unmatched. This CDR3 comprises 16 residues.

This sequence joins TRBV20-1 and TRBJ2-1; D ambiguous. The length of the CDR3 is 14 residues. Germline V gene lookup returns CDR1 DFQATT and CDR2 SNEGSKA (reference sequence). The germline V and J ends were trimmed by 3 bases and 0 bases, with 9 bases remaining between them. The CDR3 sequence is CSASGGSSYNEQFF. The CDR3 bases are TGCAGTGCTAGCGGCGGAAGCTCCTACAATGAGCAGTTCTTC.

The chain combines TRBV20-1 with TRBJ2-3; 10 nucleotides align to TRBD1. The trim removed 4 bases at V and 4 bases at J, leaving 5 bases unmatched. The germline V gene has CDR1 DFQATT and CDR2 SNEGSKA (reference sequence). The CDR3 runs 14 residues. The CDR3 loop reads CSAIRDRGPDTQYF. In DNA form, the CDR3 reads TGCAGTGCTATCCGGGACAGGGGACCAGATACGCAGTATTTT.

The CDR3 loop is CASRETGGYEQYF. CDR3 DNA sequence: TGCGCCAGCAGAGAGACAGGGGGGTACGAGCAGTACTTC. The V call is TRBV5-1, the J call TRBJ2-7; TRBD1 aligns across 9 bases. CDR1 and CDR2 (germline): SGHRS, YFSETQ. The CDR3 runs 13 residues. With 5 bases clipped from V and 4 bases from J, the junction kept 4 bases outside the gene matches.

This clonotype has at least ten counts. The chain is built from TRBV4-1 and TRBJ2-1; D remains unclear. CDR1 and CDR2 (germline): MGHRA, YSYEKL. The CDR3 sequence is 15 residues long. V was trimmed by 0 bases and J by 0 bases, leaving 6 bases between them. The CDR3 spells CASSQDVSSYNEQFF. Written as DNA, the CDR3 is TGCGCCAGCAGCCAAGATGTCAGCTCCTACAATGAGCAGTTCTTC.